These T cell receptor beta chains were read from a single sample in a study of breast tumors, draining lymph nodes, adjacent tissues. TCRdb analysed the multiplex PCR reads with MiXCR anew, one entry per CDR3 protein. The sample includes over 130,000 distinct CDR3 sequences, about 33% seen only once; the top ten take about 2.5%. The sequencing input was axillary lymph node tissue. These receptors were obtained from a female donor with breast cancer. Some clones in this sample may be carry-over from other donors' samples. Each CDR3 is given with its conserved first and last residue. The order of the fields is D gene, V gene, clone size, J gene, CDR3 protein, CDR3 DNA. The D gene is left open where the match is weak. Size values are once, few and many counts, or a class for expanded clones, and some rows have none.

TRBD2,TRBV24-1,.,TRBJ2-1,CATSDFRTSGINEQFF,TGTGCCACCAGTGATTTCCGGACTAGCGGGATCAATGAGCAGTTCTTC
.,TRBV7-6,.,TRBJ2-5,CACNVFRGQETQYF,TGTGCCTGCAACGTCTTCAGGGGTCAAGAGACCCAGTACTTC
TRBD2,TRBV15,.,TRBJ2-1,CATSSLVASGGHLPYNEQFF,TGTGCCACCAGCAGCTTGGTGGCTAGCGGGGGTCACCTTCCCTACAATGAGCAGTTCTTC
.,TRBV20-1,many,TRBJ2-5,CSPWVGEETQYF,TGCAGCCCGTGGGTGGGGGAAGAGACCCAGTACTTC
.,TRBV9,.,TRBJ2-5,CASSQGPLAERAQYF,TGTGCCAGCAGCCAGGGGCCCTTGGCGGAGAGAGCACAGTACTTC
TRBD1,TRBV4-3,many,TRBJ1-6,CASSQAIGQALYNSPLHF,TGCGCCAGCAGCCAAGCTATTGGACAGGCGCTCTATAATTCACCCCTCCACTTT
.,TRBV7-2,few,TRBJ2-5,CASSFGGTQYF,TGTGCCAGCAGCTTTGGGGGGACCCAGTACTTC
.,TRBV7-9,many,TRBJ2-3,CASSFQGGLTQYF,TGTGCCAGCAGCTTTCAGGGGGGGCTTACGCAGTATTTT
TRBD2,TRBV5-1,.,TRBJ2-1,CASSLVGRGSPGEQFF,TGCGCCAGCAGCTTGGTCGGGCGGGGGAGTCCCGGGGAGCAGTTCTTC
TRBD1,TRBV6-1,.,TRBJ1-6,CASSDNRGRNSPLHF,TGTGCCAGCAGTGATAACAGGGGGCGGAATTCACCCCTCCACTTT
TRBD1,TRBV5-5,few,TRBJ1-1,CASSKTGYTEAFF,TGTGCCAGCAGTAAGACAGGGTACACTGAAGCTTTCTTT
TRBD2,TRBV7-3,many,TRBJ2-1,CASSPRASGGLYNEQFF,TGTGCCAGCAGCCCACGGGCGAGCGGGGGGCTTTACAATGAGCAGTTCTTC
TRBD2,TRBV3-1,many,TRBJ2-3,CASSQNGLAGGLTDTQYF,TGTGCCAGCAGCCAAAATGGACTAGCGGGGGGTCTCACAGATACGCAGTATTTT
.,TRBV7-7,many,TRBJ2-5,CASSPSLDRETQYF,TGTGCTAGCAGCCCCTCACTTGATCGAGAGACCCAGTACTTC
.,TRBV10-3,.,TRBJ2-3,CAISVQEIRDTQYF,TGCGCCATCAGTGTACAGGAAATTCGGGATACGCAGTATTTT
.,TRBV15,once,TRBJ1-1,CATSRDSSAVMNTEAFF,TGTGCCACCAGCAGAGATTCTTCGGCCGTAATGAACACTGAAGCTTTCTTT
.,TRBV20-1,many,TRBJ2-3,CSASGDTDTQYF,TGCAGTGCTTCCGGGGACACAGATACGCAGTATTTT
.,TRBV6-5,once,TRBJ1-5,CASSPLGAREGGNQPQHF,TGTGCCAGCAGCCCCCTGGGGGCGAGAGAAGGTGGCAATCAGCCCCAGCATTTT
.,TRBV6-5,.,TRBJ1-2,CASGPGQRGYGYTF,TGTGCCAGCGGTCCGGGACAAAGGGGGTATGGCTACACCTTC
.,TRBV20-1,many,TRBJ2-1,CSARVASEQFF,TGCAGTGCTAGGGTTGCTAGTGAGCAGTTCTTC
.,TRBV29-1,many,TRBJ1-2,CSVEDPAGVYGYTF,TGCAGCGTTGAAGATCCTGCAGGGGTCTATGGCTACACCTTC
TRBD1,TRBV15,few,TRBJ1-1,CATSRGALGRQGARTEAFF,TGTGCCACCAGCAGAGGGGCCTTAGGGAGACAGGGGGCACGTACTGAAGCTTTCTTT
.,TRBV19,many,TRBJ2-3,CASTGRGGSTDTQYF,TGTGCCAGTACAGGGCGGGGCGGGAGCACAGATACGCAGTATTTT
.,TRBV6-6,.,TRBJ1-2,CASSHSDWDGYTF,TGTGCCAGCAGTCACTCAGACTGGGATGGCTACACCTTC
TRBD2,TRBV2,.,TRBJ2-3,CASGLASPTDTQYF,TGTGCCAGCGGACTAGCGAGTCCCACAGATACGCAGTATTTT
.,TRBV12-3/TRBV12-4,many,TRBJ1-1,CASSPQDNTEAFF,TGTGCCAGCAGTCCACAGGACAACACTGAAGCTTTCTTT
TRBD2,TRBV7-8,.,TRBJ2-5,CGVAGGSQETQYF,TGTGGAGTAGCGGGGGGGAGCCAAGAGACCCAGTACTTC
TRBD1,TRBV12-3/TRBV12-4,many,TRBJ1-6,CASSFNTGAAGPLHF,TGTGCCAGCAGTTTTAATACAGGGGCCGCAGGCCCCCTCCACTTT
TRBD1,TRBV7-2,many,TRBJ1-2,CASSLARGLNYGYPF,TGTGCCAGCAGCTTAGCGAGGGGGCTTAACTATGGCTACCCCTTC
.,TRBV19,few,TRBJ1-1,CASHLRALPNEAFF,TGTGCCAGTCACCTCAGGGCCCTACCAAATGAAGCTTTCTTT
TRBD2,TRBV6-6,few,TRBJ2-3,CASSKAPRGGGTDTQYF,TGTGCCAGCAGCAAAGCCCCTCGGGGGGGCGGGACAGATACGCAGTATTTT
.,TRBV18,many,TRBJ2-6,CASSDTSGANVLTF,TGTGCCAGCAGTGACACCTCTGGGGCCAACGTCCTGACTTTC
TRBD2,TRBV5-1,many,TRBJ2-1,CASSSGTSVIDEQFF,TGCGCCAGCAGCTCCGGGACTAGCGTTATCGATGAGCAGTTCTTC
.,TRBV29-1,.,TRBJ1-1,CSVVRIDTEAFF,TGCAGCGTTGTTCGGATTGACACTGAAGCTTTCTTT
TRBD1,TRBV2,many,TRBJ2-1,CASRPGQGARNEQFF,TGTGCCAGCAGGCCGGGACAGGGGGCAAGGAATGAGCAGTTCTTC
.,TRBV28,many,TRBJ2-7,CASSSLFRYEQYF,TGTGCCAGCAGTTCTCTATTCAGGTACGAGCAGTACTTC
TRBD1,TRBV6-6,many,TRBJ1-6,CASRPGTGGSPLHF,TGTGCCAGCAGGCCCGGGACAGGAGGCTCACCCCTCCACTTT
.,TRBV6-1,many,TRBJ1-5,CASNSGTQPQHF,TGTGCCAGCAATTCTGGGACACAGCCCCAGCATTTT
.,TRBV2,.,TRBJ1-6,CASSGSGTYDSPLHF,TGTGCCAGCAGTGGCTCGGGGACGTATGATTCGCCCCTCCACTTT
TRBD2,TRBV10-3,.,TRBJ2-5,CAISRGGGYQETQYF,TGTGCCATCAGTCGCGGGGGGGGGTACCAAGAGACCCAGTACTTC
.,TRBV24-1,many,TRBJ2-1,CATSGLGRSDEQFF,TGTGCCACCAGTGGACTCGGACGGTCCGATGAGCAGTTCTTC
.,TRBV9,.,TRBJ1-1,CASSVGPGQQNTAAFF,TGTGCCAGCAGCGTAGGTCCCGGACAGCAGAACACTGCAGCTTTCTTT
TRBD2,TRBV13,many,TRBJ2-1,CASSFIRPGGNEQFF,TGTGCCAGCAGCTTTATACGCCCGGGGGGCAATGAGCAGTTCTTC
.,TRBV9,many,TRBJ2-6,CASSVAGAGANVLTF,TGTGCCAGCAGCGTAGCTGGGGCTGGGGCCAACGTCCTGACTTTC